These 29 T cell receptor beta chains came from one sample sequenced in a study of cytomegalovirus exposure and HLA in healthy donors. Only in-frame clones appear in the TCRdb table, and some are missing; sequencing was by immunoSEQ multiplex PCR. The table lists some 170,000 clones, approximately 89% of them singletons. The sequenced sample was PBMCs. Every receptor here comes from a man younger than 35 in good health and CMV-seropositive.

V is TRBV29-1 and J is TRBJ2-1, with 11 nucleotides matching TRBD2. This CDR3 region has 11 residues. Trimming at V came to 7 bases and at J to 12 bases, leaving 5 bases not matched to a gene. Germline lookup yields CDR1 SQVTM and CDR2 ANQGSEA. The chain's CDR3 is CSGLAGSRQFF. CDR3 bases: TGCAGCGGACTAGCGGGATCTCGGCAGTTCTTC.

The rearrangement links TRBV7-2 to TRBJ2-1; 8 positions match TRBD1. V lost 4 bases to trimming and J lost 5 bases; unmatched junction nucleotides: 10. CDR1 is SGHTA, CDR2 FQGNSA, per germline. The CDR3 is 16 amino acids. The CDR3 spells CASSSKVTGADNEQFF. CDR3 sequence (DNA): TGTGCCAGCAGCTCAAAAGTGACAGGGGCCGACAATGAGCAGTTCTTC.

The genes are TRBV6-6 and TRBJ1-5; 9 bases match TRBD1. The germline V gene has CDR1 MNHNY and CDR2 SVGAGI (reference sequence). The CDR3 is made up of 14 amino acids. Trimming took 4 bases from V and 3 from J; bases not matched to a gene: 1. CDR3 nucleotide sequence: TGTGCCAGCAGTTCACAGGGGGCCAATCAGCCCCAGCATTTT. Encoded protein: CASSSQGANQPQHF.

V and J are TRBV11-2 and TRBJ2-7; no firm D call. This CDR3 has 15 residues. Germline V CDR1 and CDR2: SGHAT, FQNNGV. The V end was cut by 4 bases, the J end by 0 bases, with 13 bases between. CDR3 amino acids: CASSSTDSSSYEQYF. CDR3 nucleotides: TGTGCCAGCAGCTCTACTGACTCCAGCTCCTACGAGCAGTACTTC.

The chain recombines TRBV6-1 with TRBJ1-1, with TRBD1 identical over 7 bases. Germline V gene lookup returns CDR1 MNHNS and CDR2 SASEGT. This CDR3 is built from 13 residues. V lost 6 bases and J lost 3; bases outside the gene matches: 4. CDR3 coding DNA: TGTGCCAGCAGAACCAGGGGGGACACTGAAGCTTTCTTT. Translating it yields CASRTRGDTEAFF.

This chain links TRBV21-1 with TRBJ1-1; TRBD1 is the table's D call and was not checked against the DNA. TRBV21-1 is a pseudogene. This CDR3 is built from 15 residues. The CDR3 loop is CASSTQGPRDTEAFF. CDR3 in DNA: TGTGCCAGCAGTACACAGGGGCCCCGGGACACTGAAGCTTTCTTT.

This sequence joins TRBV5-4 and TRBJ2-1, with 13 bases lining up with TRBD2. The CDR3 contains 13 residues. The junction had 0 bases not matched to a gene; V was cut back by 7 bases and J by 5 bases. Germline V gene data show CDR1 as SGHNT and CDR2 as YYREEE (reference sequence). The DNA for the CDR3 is TGTGCCAGCGGACTAGCGGGAGACAATGAGCAGTTCTTC. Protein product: CASGLAGDNEQFF.

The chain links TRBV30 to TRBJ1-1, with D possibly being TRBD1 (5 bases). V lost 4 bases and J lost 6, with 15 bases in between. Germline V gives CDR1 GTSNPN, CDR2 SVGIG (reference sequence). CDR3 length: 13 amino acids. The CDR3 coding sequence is TGTGCCTGGAAATATGAGGGGAGGTCTGAAGCTTTCTTT. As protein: CAWKYEGRSEAFF.

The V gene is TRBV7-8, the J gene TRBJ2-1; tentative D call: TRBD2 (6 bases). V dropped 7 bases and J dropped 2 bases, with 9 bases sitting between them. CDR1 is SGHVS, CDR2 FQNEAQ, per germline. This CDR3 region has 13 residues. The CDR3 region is CASKPGAYNEQFF. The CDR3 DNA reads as TGTGCCAGCAAACCGGGAGCCTACAATGAGCAGTTCTTC.

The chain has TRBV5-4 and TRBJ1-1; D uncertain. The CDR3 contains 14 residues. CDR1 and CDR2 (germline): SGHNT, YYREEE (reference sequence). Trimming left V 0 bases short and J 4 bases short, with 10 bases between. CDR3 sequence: CASSLVSGGTEAFF. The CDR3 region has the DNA TGTGCCAGCAGCTTGGTTAGTGGCGGCACTGAAGCTTTCTTT. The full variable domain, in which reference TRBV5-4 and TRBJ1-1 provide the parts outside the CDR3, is ETGVTQSPTHLIKTRGQQVTLRCSSQSGHNTVSWYQQALGQGPQFIFQYYREEENGRGNFPPRFSGLQFPNYSSELNVNALELDDSALYLCASSLVSGGTEAFFGQGTRLTVV.

In nucleotides, the CDR3 is TGTGCCAGCACCCCCGGCGGGAGGGCCACAGATACGCAGTATTTT. Translating it yields CASTPGGRATDTQYF. This chain joins TRBV9 and TRBJ2-3, with 9 bases matching TRBD2. V gave up 6 bases and J gave up 2 bases; unmatched junction bases: 7. Germline V gene sequence: CDR1 SGDLS, CDR2 YYNGEE. The CDR3 runs to 15 residues.

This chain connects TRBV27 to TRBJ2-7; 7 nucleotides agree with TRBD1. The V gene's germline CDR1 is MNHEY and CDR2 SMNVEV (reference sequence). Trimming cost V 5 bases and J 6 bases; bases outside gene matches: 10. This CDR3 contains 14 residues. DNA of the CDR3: TGTGCCAGCAGTGTGGGACAGCGCGGGCGCGAGCAGTACTTC. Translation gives CASSVGQRGREQYF.

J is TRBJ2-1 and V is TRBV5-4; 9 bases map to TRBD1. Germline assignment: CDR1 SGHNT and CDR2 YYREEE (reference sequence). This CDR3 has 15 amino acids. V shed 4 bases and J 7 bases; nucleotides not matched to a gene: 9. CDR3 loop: CASSAETGGLNEQFF. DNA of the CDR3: TGTGCCAGCAGCGCCGAGACAGGGGGTTTAAATGAGCAGTTCTTC.

The CDR3 DNA reads TGTGCCAGCGCCGGACAGGGCCAAAAACTGTTTTTT. Translating it yields CASAGQGQKLFF. The J gene is TRBJ1-4, the V gene TRBV6-1, with 8 bases lining up with TRBD1. This CDR3 contains 12 residues. The ends lost 8 bases at V and 9 bases at J; junction bases unmatched: 5. CDR1 is MNHNS and CDR2 is SASEGT in the germline V gene.

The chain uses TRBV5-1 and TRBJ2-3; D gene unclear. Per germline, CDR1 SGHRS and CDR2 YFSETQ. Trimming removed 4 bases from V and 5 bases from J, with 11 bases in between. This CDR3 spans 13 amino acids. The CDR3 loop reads CASSLELLDTQYF. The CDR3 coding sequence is TGCGCCAGCAGCCTGGAACTCTTAGATACGCAGTATTTT.

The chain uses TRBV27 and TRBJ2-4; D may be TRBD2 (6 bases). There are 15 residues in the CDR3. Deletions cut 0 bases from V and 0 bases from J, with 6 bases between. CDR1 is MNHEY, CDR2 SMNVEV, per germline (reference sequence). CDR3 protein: CASSLSSGAKNIQYF. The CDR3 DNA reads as TGTGCCAGCAGTTTATCTAGCGGAGCCAAAAACATTCAGTACTTC.

The CDR3: CASSPLQGKEANEKLFF. CDR3 sequence (DNA): TGTGCCAGCAGCCCCTTACAGGGGAAGGAGGCTAATGAAAAACTGTTTTTT. This chain links TRBV14 with TRBJ1-4, with 7 positions matching TRBD1. This CDR3 is 17 amino acids long. CDR1 is SGHDN and CDR2 is FVKESK in the germline V gene. V was pared by 4 bases and J by 3 bases, with 11 bases of the junction left unmatched.

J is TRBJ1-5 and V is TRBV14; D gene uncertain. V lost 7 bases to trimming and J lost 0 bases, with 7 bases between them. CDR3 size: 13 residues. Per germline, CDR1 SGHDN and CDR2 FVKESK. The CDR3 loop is CASISGSNQPQHF. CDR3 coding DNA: TGTGCCAGCATTTCGGGTAGCAATCAGCCCCAGCATTTT.

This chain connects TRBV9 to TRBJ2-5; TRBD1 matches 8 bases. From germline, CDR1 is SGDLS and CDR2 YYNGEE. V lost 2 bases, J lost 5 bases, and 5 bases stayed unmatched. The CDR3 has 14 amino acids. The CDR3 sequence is CASSVDQGAETQYF. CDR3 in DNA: TGTGCCAGCAGCGTTGACCAGGGGGCCGAGACCCAGTACTTC.

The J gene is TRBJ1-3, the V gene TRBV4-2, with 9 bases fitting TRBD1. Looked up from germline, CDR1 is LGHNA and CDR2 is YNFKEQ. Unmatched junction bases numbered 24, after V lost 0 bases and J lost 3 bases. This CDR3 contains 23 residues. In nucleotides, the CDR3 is TGTGCCAGCAGCCAAGATTGGAGCATAGCGGGCGGGAACAGGGGGCGTATTGGAAACACCATATATTTT. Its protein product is CASSQDWSIAGGNRGRIGNTIYF.

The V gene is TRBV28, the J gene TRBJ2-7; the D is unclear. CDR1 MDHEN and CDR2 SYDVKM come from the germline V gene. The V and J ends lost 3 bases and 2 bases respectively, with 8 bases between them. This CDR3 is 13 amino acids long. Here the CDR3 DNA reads TGTGCCAGCAGTTTGCACACGACCTACGAGCAGTACTTC. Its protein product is CASSLHTTYEQYF.

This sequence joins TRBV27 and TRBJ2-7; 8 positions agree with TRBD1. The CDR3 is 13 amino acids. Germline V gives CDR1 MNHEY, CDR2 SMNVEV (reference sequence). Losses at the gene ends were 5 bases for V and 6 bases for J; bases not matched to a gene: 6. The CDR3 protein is CASSGGQVREQYF. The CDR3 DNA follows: TGTGCCAGCAGTGGGGGACAGGTTCGCGAGCAGTACTTC.

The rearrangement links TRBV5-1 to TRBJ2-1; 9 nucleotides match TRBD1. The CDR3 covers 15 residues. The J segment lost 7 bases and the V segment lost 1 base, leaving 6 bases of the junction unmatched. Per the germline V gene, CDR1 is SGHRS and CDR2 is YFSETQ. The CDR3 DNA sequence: TGCGCCAGCAGCTTGCGGGGACAGGGTCTTAATGAGCAGTTCTTC. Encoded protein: CASSLRGQGLNEQFF. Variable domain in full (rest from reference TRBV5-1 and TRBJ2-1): KAGVTQTPRYLIKTRGQQVTLSCSPISGHRSVSWYQQTPGQGLQFLFEYFSETQRNKGNFPGRFSGRQFSNSRSEMNVSTLELGDSALYLCASSLRGQGLNEQFFGPGTRLTVL.

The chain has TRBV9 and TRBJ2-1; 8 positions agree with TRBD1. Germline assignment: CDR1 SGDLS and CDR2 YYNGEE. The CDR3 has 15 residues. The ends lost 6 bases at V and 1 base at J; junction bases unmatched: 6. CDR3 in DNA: TGTGCCAGCACCCGGACAGGGCTATCCTACAATGAGCAGTTCTTC. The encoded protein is CASTRTGLSYNEQFF.

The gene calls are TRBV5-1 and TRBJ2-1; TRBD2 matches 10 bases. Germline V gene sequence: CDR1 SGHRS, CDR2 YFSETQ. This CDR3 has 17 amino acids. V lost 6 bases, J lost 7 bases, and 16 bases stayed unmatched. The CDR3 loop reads CASNRGPIAGGSNEQFF. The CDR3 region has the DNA TGCGCCAGCAACCGGGGGCCTATAGCGGGAGGCTCGAATGAGCAGTTCTTC.

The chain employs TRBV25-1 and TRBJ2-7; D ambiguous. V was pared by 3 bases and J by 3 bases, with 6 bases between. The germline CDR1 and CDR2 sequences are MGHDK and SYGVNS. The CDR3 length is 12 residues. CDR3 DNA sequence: TGTGCCAGCAGTGACAGAATCTACGAGCAGTACTTC. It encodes CASSDRIYEQYF.

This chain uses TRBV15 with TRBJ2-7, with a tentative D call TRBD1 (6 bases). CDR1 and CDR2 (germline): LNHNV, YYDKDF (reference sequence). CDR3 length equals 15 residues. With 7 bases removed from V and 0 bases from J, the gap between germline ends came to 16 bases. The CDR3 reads CATTPGQSHSYEQYF. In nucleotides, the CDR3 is TGTGCCACCACCCCGGGACAAAGCCACTCCTACGAGCAGTACTTC.

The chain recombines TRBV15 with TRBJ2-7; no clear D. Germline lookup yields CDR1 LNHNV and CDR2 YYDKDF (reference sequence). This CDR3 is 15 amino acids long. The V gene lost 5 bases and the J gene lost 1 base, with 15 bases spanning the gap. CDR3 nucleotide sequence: TGTGCCACCAGCGCTTTCCTCCGCGGATCCTACGAGCAGTACTTC. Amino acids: CATSAFLRGSYEQYF. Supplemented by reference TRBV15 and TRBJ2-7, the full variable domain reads DAMVIQNPRYQVTQFGKPVTLSCSQTLNHNVMYWYQQKSSQAPKLLFHYYDKDFNNEADTPDNFQSRRPNTSFCFLDIRSPGLGDTAMYLCATSAFLRGSYEQYFGPGTRLTVT.

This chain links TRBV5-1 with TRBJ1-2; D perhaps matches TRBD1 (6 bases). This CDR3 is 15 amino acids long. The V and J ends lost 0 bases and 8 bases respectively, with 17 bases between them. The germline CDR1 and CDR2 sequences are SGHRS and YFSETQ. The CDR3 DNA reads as TGCGCCAGCAGCTTGGACCCGACAGGCCTCGGGGGCTACACCTTC. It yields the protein CASSLDPTGLGGYTF.